This T cell receptor (beta chain) was captured in a study of early T cells in non-severe SARS-CoV-2 infection. At the level of the study: Chains were unpaired, as sequencing was done on bulk RNA from unsorted whole blood.

This clonotype was picked up a small number of times. Its antigen is unidentified. Findings and caveats of the study: VDJdb matching, biased toward anti-spike CD8 responses, missed private and CD4 specificities.

V lost 6 bases to trimming and J lost 0 bases, with 22 bases between them. CDR3 length: 18 residues. The germline CDR1 and CDR2 sequences are MNHEY and SVGEGT. Unique molecular identifiers were added to individual cDNA molecules. From the 5' RACE reads, TCRdb called clonotypes with MiXCR, one entry per CDR3 protein. Of about 64,000 distinct CDR3 sequences listed, 18% were seen once; the top ten hold about 8.8%. This specimen consisted of whole blood, obtained at baseline. This chain joins TRBV6-2 or TRBV6-3 and TRBJ2-3, with D perhaps matching TRBD2 (6 bases). The source of this sequence is an adult who was a healthcare worker with PCR-confirmed SARS-CoV-2 infection or an uninfected control (not recorded which). This CDR3 is CASRIRRDSKPSTDTQYF. Written as DNA, the CDR3 is TGTGCCAGCAGGATCCGCCGGGACTCCAAACCAAGCACAGATACGCAGTATTTT.